The 22 T cell receptor beta chains below were found in one sample sequenced in a study of CXCR3-negative and CXCR3-positive naive CD8 T cells. It was by 5' RACE with UMI labels that the TRB cDNA libraries were prepared. TCRdb reprocessed the 5' RACE reads, with one entry per CDR3 protein and no DNA. The sample shows about 41,000 distinct CDR3 sequences, and around 1.9% sits with its ten largest clones. Input material: naive CXCR3- CD8+ T cells from blood. Subset specified: CD45RO-CCR7+CD27+CD95- naive CD8+ T cells lacking CXCR3 (TNR3-). The receptors stem from a human donor in good health. Some clones in this sample may be carry-over from other donors' samples.

The rearrangement links TRBV20-1 to TRBJ2-1; TCRdb's D call, TRBD2, is unchecked because there is no DNA. The germline CDR1 and CDR2 sequences are DFQATT and SNEGSKA (reference sequence). This CDR3 spans 13 amino acids. The CDR3 region is CSAQTGSRVEQFF.

The chain links TRBV28 to TRBJ2-3; TCRdb designates TRBD2, a call that cannot be tested without DNA. The CDR3 runs to 15 residues. Germline CDR1 reads MDHEN; CDR2 reads SYDVKM. This chain's CDR3 is CASAAVVAVTDTQYF. The variable domain in full, completed from reference TRBV28 and TRBJ2-3, reads DVKVTQSSRYLVKRTGEKVFLECVQDMDHENMFWYRQDPGLGLRLIYFSYDVKMKEKGDIPEGYSVSREKKERFSLILESASTNQTSMYLCASAAVVAVTDTQYFGPGTRLTVL.

The rearrangement joins TRBV7-9 to TRBJ2-2; TCRdb indicates TRBD2, and absent DNA this call remains unverified. In germline, CDR1 is SEHNR, CDR2 FQNEAQ (reference sequence). The CDR3 consists of 14 residues. This CDR3 is CASSETPSSGELFF.

This rearrangement joins TRBV20-1 to TRBJ2-5; TCRdb calls TRBD2, which cannot be checked without DNA. Germline CDR1 DFQATT, CDR2 SNEGSKA (reference sequence). The CDR3 covers 16 residues. The CDR3 reads CSASPSGGEYQETQYF.

The chain employs TRBV14 and TRBJ2-7; TCRdb lists TRBD2, though no DNA is available to test this call. CDR1 is SGHDN, CDR2 FVKESK, per germline. The CDR3 is made up of 13 amino acids. The CDR3 protein is CASGRMVPYEQYF.

This clonotype shows up as medium-sized (0.01 to 0.1%) by frequency. The rearrangement joins TRBV4-3 to TRBJ2-3; TCRdb reports TRBD2, a call that lacks DNA to check it against. This CDR3 has 14 residues. Germline CDR1 LGHNA, CDR2 YSLEER. The CDR3 loop reads CASSQDFPSDTQYF.

The rearrangement uses TRBV29-1 and TRBJ2-5. The CDR3 totals 13 residues. Germline V gene data show CDR1 as SQVTM and CDR2 as ANQGSEA. CDR3 region: CSVDDSLNETQYF.

This chain links TRBV29-1 with TRBJ1-4; the D call of TRBD1 rests on TCRdb alone, since no DNA is present to check it. The CDR3 length is 14 residues. CDR1 and CDR2 (germline): SQVTM, ANQGSEA. The CDR3 sequence is CSVAQGNSNEKLFF. The full variable domain, with the rest looked up from reference TRBV29-1 and TRBJ1-4, is SAVISQKPSRDICQRGTSLTIQCQVDSQVTMMFWYRQQPGQSLTLIATANQGSEATYESGFVIDKFPISRPNLTFSTLTVSNMSPEDSSIYLCSVAQGNSNEKLFFGSGTQLSVL.

V gene TRBV12-3 or TRBV12-4 combines with J gene TRBJ2-1; the D call of TRBD2 rests on TCRdb alone, since no DNA is present to check it. The length of the CDR3 is 14 residues. CDR3 sequence reads: CASSLIQRGIEQFF.

The chain links TRBV29-1 to TRBJ2-7; TCRdb picks TRBD2, but there is no DNA to check that call. CDR1 is SQVTM, CDR2 ANQGSEA, per germline. CDR3 length: 12 amino acids. This CDR3 is CSVVVGPNEQYF.

The CDR3 region is CSASDYRGDNSPLHF. The V call is TRBV20-1, the J call TRBJ1-6; TCRdb proposes TRBD1, but this gene call is untestable without DNA. Germline V CDR1 and CDR2: DFQATT, SNEGSKA (reference sequence). CDR3 length: 15 residues.

The chain has TRBV29-1 and TRBJ2-2; TCRdb lists TRBD1, though no DNA is available to test this call. The germline V gene has CDR1 SQVTM and CDR2 ANQGSEA. This CDR3 has 14 residues. The CDR3 sequence is CSVEGTGIAGELFF.

This chain uses TRBV20-1 with TRBJ1-5. The CDR3 covers 15 residues. Per the germline V gene, CDR1 is DFQATT and CDR2 is SNEGSKA (reference sequence). CDR3 protein: CSARDLEENNQPQHF.

V and J are TRBV10-3 and TRBJ2-1; TCRdb's assignment of TRBD2 cannot be checked, as there is no DNA. This CDR3 region has 15 residues. Germline loops: CDR1 ENHRY, CDR2 SYGVKD. This CDR3 reads CAISPTLGSGNEQFF.

J is TRBJ2-7 and V is TRBV6-5; TCRdb indicates TRBD1, and absent DNA this call remains unverified. Germline V gene lookup returns CDR1 MNHEY and CDR2 SVGAGI. CDR3 length: 14 amino acids. The CDR3 loop is CASSATGGPYEQYF.

The J gene is TRBJ2-7, the V gene TRBV10-3; TCRdb proposes TRBD1, but this gene call is untestable without DNA. This CDR3 region has 13 residues. CDR1 ENHRY and CDR2 SYGVKD come from the germline V gene. CDR3 protein: CAIKLQGTYEQYF.

V gene TRBV7-9 combines with J gene TRBJ2-1; absent DNA, TCRdb's TRBD2 call cannot be checked. The germline gives CDR1 SEHNR, CDR2 FQNEAQ (reference sequence). The CDR3 runs to 16 residues. This CDR3 is CASSLSASGGLDEQFF.

The V and J genes are TRBV20-1 and TRBJ2-3; the TRBD1 assignment by TCRdb is unverifiable without DNA. Germline CDR1 is DFQATT and CDR2 is SNEGSKA (reference sequence). This CDR3 is built from 16 residues. The CDR3 spells CSAPDGADGGTDTQYF.

The V and J genes are TRBV29-1 and TRBJ2-3; the TRBD2 assignment by TCRdb is unverifiable without DNA. The CDR3 sequence is 14 residues long. Looked up from germline, CDR1 is SQVTM and CDR2 is ANQGSEA. Here the CDR3 reads CSVDPGRATNTQYF.

The gene calls are TRBV7-9 and TRBJ1-5; TCRdb's assignment of TRBD1 cannot be checked, as there is no DNA. This CDR3 contains 14 residues. Germline assignment: CDR1 SEHNR and CDR2 FQNEAQ (reference sequence). This CDR3 is CASSPGTAAWPQHF.

The chain carries TRBV11-2 and TRBJ1-2; TCRdb calls TRBD1, which cannot be checked without DNA. The CDR3 length is 14 residues. Germline V lookup: CDR1 SGHAT, CDR2 FQNNGV. The CDR3: CASTPWGSSYGYTF.

CDR3 sequence reads: CSARDLDRGLYYGYTF. The chain couples TRBV20-1 to TRBJ1-2; TCRdb reports TRBD1, a call that lacks DNA to check it against. Germline-derived CDR1 and CDR2 are DFQATT and SNEGSKA (reference sequence). This CDR3 comprises 16 residues.